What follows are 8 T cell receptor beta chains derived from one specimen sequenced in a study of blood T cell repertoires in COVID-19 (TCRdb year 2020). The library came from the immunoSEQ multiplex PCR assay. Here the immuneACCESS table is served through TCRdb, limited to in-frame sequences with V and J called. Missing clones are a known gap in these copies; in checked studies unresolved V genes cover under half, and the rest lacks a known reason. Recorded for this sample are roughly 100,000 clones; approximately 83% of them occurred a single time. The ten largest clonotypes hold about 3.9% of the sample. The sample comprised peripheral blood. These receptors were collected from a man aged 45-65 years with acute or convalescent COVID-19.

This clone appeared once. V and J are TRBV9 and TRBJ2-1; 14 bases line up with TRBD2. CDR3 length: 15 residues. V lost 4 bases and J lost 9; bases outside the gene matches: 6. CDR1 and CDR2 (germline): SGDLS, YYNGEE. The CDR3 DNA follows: TGTGCCAGCAGCACGCGACTAGCGGGAGGGCCTGAGCAGTTCTTC. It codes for CASSTRLAGGPEQFF.

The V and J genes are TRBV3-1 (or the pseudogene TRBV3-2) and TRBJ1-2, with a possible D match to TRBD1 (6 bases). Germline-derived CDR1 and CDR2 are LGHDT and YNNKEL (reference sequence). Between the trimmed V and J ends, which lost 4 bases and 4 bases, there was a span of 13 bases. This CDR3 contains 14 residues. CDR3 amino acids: CASSLREGVYGYTF. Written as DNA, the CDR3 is TGTGCCAGCAGCCTGCGGGAGGGGGTCTATGGCTACACCTTC.

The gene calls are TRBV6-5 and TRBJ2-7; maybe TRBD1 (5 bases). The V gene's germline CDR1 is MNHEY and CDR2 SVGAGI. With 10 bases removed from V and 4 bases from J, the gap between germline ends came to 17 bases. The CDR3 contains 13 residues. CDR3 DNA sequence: TGTGCCACCGGACACCGTACCCTTTACGAGCAGTACTTC. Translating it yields CATGHRTLYEQYF.

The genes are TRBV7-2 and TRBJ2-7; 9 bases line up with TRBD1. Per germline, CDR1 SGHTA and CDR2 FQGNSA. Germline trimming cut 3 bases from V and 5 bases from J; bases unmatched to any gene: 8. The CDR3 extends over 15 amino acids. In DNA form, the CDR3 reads TGTGCCAGCAGCTTTACCGGGACAGGGAATCACGAGCAGTACTTC. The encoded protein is CASSFTGTGNHEQYF.

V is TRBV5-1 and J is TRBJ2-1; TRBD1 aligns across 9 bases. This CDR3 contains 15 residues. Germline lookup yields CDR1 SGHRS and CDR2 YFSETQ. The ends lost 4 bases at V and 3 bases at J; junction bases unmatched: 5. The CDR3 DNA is TGCGCCAGCAGCCTAGGACAGGGGCTCTACAATGAGCAGTTCTTC. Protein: CASSLGQGLYNEQFF.

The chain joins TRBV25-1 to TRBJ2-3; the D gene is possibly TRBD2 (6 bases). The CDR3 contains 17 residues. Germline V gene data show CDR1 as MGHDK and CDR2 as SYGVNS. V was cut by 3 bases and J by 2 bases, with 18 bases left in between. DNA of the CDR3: TGTGCCAGCAGTGACCCCGGCGGGGTCCCCCCCACAGATACGCAGTATTTT. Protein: CASSDPGGVPPTDTQYF.

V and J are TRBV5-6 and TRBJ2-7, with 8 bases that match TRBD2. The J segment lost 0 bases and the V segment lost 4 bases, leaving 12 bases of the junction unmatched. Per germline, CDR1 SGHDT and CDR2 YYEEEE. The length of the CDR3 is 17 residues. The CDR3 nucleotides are TGTGCCAGCAGCCCCGGGGGGGCAGGACATTACTCCTACGAGCAGTACTTC. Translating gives CASSPGGAGHYSYEQYF.

Here the CDR3 reads CASSQEEVQYF. Here the CDR3 DNA reads TGTGCCAGCAGCCAAGAAGAGGTGCAGTACTTC. This rearrangement joins TRBV3-1 (or the pseudogene TRBV3-2) to TRBJ2-7; D not certain. The CDR3 length is 11 residues. Germline V CDR1 and CDR2: LGHDT, YNNKEL (reference sequence). With 0 bases removed from V and 9 bases from J, the gap between germline ends came to 6 bases.